The next 14 T cell receptor beta chains were all read from a single sample in a study of OX40 agonist ivuxolimab in advanced cancers. The method was immunoSEQ multiplex PCR; TCRdb's version includes in-frame clones alone and lacks a portion of them. The sample has tens of thousands of clones, around 82% seen once. Sequencing was performed on CD4+ or CD8+ T cells sorted from blood, taken in a trial of the OX40 agonist ivuxolimab. These receptors came from an adult with an advanced solid tumor such as melanoma, head and neck, liver or kidney cancer.

This chain uses TRBV5-1 with TRBJ1-2, with D maybe TRBD1 (5 bases). The V end was cut by 0 bases, the J end by 8 bases, with 8 bases between. CDR1 and CDR2 from the germline V gene are SGHRS and YFSETQ. This CDR3 contains 12 residues. The CDR3: CASSLAGDGYTF. In nucleotides, the CDR3 is TGCGCCAGCAGCTTGGCTGGGGACGGCTACACCTTC.

The chain recombines TRBV19 with TRBJ2-7; perhaps D is TRBD1 or TRBD2 (5 bases each). This CDR3 is built from 14 residues. Deletions cut 8 bases from V and 6 bases from J, with 20 bases between. Germline V gene lookup returns CDR1 LNHDA and CDR2 SQIVND (reference sequence). CDR3 sequence (DNA): TGTGCCAGTGCCAGGGACGTTCCTGCGTCCGAGCAGTACTTC. It codes for CASARDVPASEQYF.

This clone was picked up one time. This chain uses TRBV6-1 with TRBJ1-5; no reliable D call. The CDR3 contains 15 residues. CDR1 and CDR2 from the germline V gene are MNHNS and SASEGT. The V gene lost 6 bases and the J gene lost 3 bases, with 15 bases spanning the gap. The CDR3 DNA reads as TGTGCCAGCAGCCTGACCCCGAACCACAATCAGCCCCAGCATTTT. Its translation is CASSLTPNHNQPQHF.

The chain is built from TRBV5-5 and TRBJ1-1; D may be TRBD1 (5 bases). V shed 3 bases and J shed 0 bases, with 15 bases lying between them. This CDR3 is built from 16 residues. Germline-derived CDR1 and CDR2 are SGHKS and YYEKEE (reference sequence). CDR3 sequence reads: CASSSRDARLNTEAFF. In DNA form, the CDR3 reads TGTGCCAGCAGCTCCCGGGACGCCAGATTGAACACTGAAGCTTTCTTT.

The chain couples TRBV10-1 to TRBJ2-3; 7 nucleotides agree with TRBD2. V gave up 5 bases and J gave up 2 bases; unmatched junction bases: 4. Germline CDR1 is WNHNN and CDR2 is SYGVQD (reference sequence). This CDR3 is built from 14 residues. The CDR3 nucleotides read TGCGCCAGCAGTATGGCGGGGGTCACAGATACGCAGTATTTT. Its translation: CASSMAGVTDTQYF.

This clone was seen more than once but under ten times. V is TRBV2 and J is TRBJ2-7; D is uncertain. The germline V and J ends were trimmed by 8 bases and 7 bases, with 9 bases remaining between them. From germline, CDR1 is SNHLY and CDR2 FYNNEI. The length of the CDR3 is 10 residues. The CDR3: CASYVDEQYF. The CDR3 nucleotides are TGTGCCAGCTACGTAGATGAGCAGTACTTC.

The chain is built from TRBV6-1 and TRBJ2-7; a possible D gene is TRBD2 (6 bases). The CDR3 has 15 residues. Trimming took 3 bases from V and 1 from J, leaving 13 bases between them. Germline values: CDR1 MNHNS, CDR2 SASEGT. The CDR3 sequence is CASSEGGTRSYEQYF. The CDR3 region has the DNA TGTGCCAGCAGTGAGGGCGGGACCCGATCCTACGAGCAGTACTTC.

The rearrangement links TRBV6-6 to TRBJ2-3; 14 bases agree with TRBD2. CDR1 MNHNY and CDR2 SVGAGI come from the germline V gene (reference sequence). Trimming took 6 bases from V and 5 from J; bases not matched to a gene: 4. This CDR3 is 15 amino acids long. The CDR3 loop reads CASSQGTSGGDTQYF. The CDR3 DNA is TGTGCCAGCAGCCAAGGGACTAGCGGGGGAGATACGCAGTATTTT.

This clone has more than one count but fewer than ten. The chain's CDR3 is CASSATGNTEAFF. The CDR3 DNA sequence: TGTGCCAGTAGTGCTACAGGGAACACTGAAGCTTTCTTT. The chain couples TRBV19 to TRBJ1-1; D may be TRBD1 (5 bases). From germline, CDR1 is LNHDA and CDR2 SQIVND (reference sequence). Between the trimmed V and J ends, which lost 5 bases and 1 base, there was a span of 8 bases. This CDR3 region has 13 residues.

In this sample, this clone turned up once. The chain employs TRBV2 and TRBJ1-1; perhaps TRBD1 as D (5 bases). V lost 4 bases and J 3 bases, leaving 9 bases between the germline ends. The CDR3 spans 13 residues. Germline-derived CDR1 and CDR2 are SNHLY and FYNNEI. CDR3 nucleotides: TGTGCCAGCAGTGGGGGCCGCTACACTGAAGCTTTCTTT. It translates to CASSGGRYTEAFF.

The chain employs TRBV7-9 and TRBJ2-3, with TRBD2 identical over 10 bases. Germline lookup yields CDR1 SEHNR and CDR2 FQNEAQ (reference sequence). The CDR3 spans 18 residues. The trim removed 3 bases at V and 1 base at J, leaving 10 bases unmatched. CDR3 sequence: CASSFSNTGTSGTDTQYF. CDR3 nucleotides: TGTGCCAGCAGCTTCTCAAACACCGGGACTAGCGGCACAGATACGCAGTATTTT.

This rearrangement joins TRBV7-9 to TRBJ2-7, with D perhaps matching TRBD1 (6 bases). Trimming took off 3 bases at V and 0 bases at J, with 9 bases between the two ends. The CDR3 is made up of 14 amino acids. The V gene's germline CDR1 is SEHNR and CDR2 FQNEAQ (reference sequence). CDR3 region: CASSLTGSSYEQYF. In DNA form, the CDR3 reads TGTGCCAGCAGCTTGACAGGAAGCTCCTACGAGCAGTACTTC. Using reference TRBV7-9 and TRBJ2-7 for the parts outside the CDR3, the full variable domain is DTGVSQNPRHKITKRGQNVTFRCDPISEHNRLYWYRQTLGQGPEFLTYFQNEAQLEKSRLLSDRFSAERPKGSFSTLEIQRTEQGDSAMYLCASSLTGSSYEQYFGPGTRLTVT.

Many counts were recorded for this clone. J is TRBJ1-2 and V is TRBV29-1, with D possibly TRBD1 on 6 matching bases. CDR1 SQVTM and CDR2 ANQGSEA come from the germline V gene. V was shortened by 5 bases and J by 7 bases, with 17 bases between the two germline ends. This CDR3 has 13 residues. The CDR3, as DNA: TGCAGCGTTCGCTTAGAAGGGGGGTCTGGCTACACCTTC. Amino acids: CSVRLEGGSGYTF.

This clone appeared a single time. The genes are TRBV5-6 and TRBJ1-4; D is possibly TRBD1 (5 bases). This CDR3 region has 17 residues. Germline lookup yields CDR1 SGHDT and CDR2 YYEEEE. Deletions cut 3 bases from V and 4 bases from J, with 19 bases between. The CDR3 loop reads CASSWAPGPEFNEKLFF. The CDR3 DNA reads TGTGCCAGCAGCTGGGCTCCGGGACCGGAATTTAATGAAAAACTGTTTTTT. The whole variable domain, remainder taken from reference TRBV5-6 and TRBJ1-4, is DAGVTQSPTHLIKTRGQQVTLRCSPKSGHDTVSWYQQALGQGPQFIFQYYEEEERQRGNFPDRFSGHQFPNYSSELNVNALLLGDSALYLCASSWAPGPEFNEKLFFGSGTQLSVL.